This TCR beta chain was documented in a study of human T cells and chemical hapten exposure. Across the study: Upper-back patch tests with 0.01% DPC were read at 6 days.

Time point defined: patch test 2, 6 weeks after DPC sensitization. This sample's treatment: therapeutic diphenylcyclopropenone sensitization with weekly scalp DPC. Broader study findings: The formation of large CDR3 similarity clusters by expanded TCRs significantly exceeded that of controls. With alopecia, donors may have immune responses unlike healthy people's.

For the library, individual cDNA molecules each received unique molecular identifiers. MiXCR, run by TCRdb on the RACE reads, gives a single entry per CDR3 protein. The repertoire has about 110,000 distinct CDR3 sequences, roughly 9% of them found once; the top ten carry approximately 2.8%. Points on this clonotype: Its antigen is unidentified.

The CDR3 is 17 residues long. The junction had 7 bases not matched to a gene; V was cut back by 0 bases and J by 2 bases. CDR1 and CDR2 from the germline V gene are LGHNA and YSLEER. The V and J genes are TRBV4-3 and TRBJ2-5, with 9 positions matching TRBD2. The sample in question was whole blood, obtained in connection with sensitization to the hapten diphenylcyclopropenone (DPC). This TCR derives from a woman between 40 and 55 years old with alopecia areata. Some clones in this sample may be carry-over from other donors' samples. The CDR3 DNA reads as TGCGCCAGCAGCCAAGATACAGCGGGGGGCACACAAGAGACCCAGTACTTC. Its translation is CASSQDTAGGTQETQYF.